The 30 T cell receptor beta chains in this list originate from one sample, sequenced in a study of CD8 T cells in Susac syndrome. Reverse transcription of about 0.45 to 1 ug RNA was carried out with random hexamers. TCRdb called the immunoSEQ multiplex PCR reads again in MiXCR, with one record for every CDR3 protein. The table shows about 400,000 distinct CDR3 sequences, with approximately 85% occurring only once. The sequencing input was CD8+ T cells from PBMCs. The receptors come from a human donor with multiple sclerosis.

The CDR3 spells CASSLDGGGTEAFF. CDR3 nucleotides: TGCGCCAGCAGCCTTGACGGGGGAGGCACTGAAGCTTTCTTT. V is TRBV10-2 and J is TRBJ1-1; D is possibly TRBD1 (5 bases). The CDR3 sequence is 14 residues long. Per germline, CDR1 WSHSY and CDR2 SAAADI. Trimming took off 6 bases at V and 4 bases at J, with 15 bases between the two ends.

The chain has TRBV25-1 and TRBJ2-2, with TRBD2 matching 11 bases. This CDR3 has 20 residues. Germline trimming cut 1 base from V and 3 bases from J; bases unmatched to any gene: 13. CDR1 and CDR2 (germline): MGHDK, SYGVNS. The CDR3 protein is CASSEFFRTPGLADTGELFF. The CDR3 DNA reads TGTGCCAGCAGTGAATTTTTCCGTACTCCGGGACTAGCGGACACCGGGGAGCTGTTTTTT.

This clonotype showed up just once. Just one base apart from a much larger clone, this may be a read error. The rearrangement links TRBV7-9 to TRBJ2-2; no firm D call. The CDR3 totals 11 residues. Germline V gene data show CDR1 as SEHNR and CDR2 as FQNEAQ (reference sequence). Trimming took off 7 bases at V and 6 bases at J, with 6 bases between the two ends. Here the CDR3 DNA reads TGTGCCAGCACTAACGCCGGGGAGCTGTTTTTT. It is translated as CASTNAGELFF.

The chain is built from TRBV12-3 or TRBV12-4 and TRBJ1-5; the D gene is possibly TRBD1 (5 bases). Trimming took 2 bases from V and 5 from J, leaving 7 bases between them. The CDR3 is made up of 13 amino acids. The CDR3 sequence: CASSLWGYQPQHF. The CDR3 bases are TGTGCCAGCAGTTTATGGGGGTATCAGCCCCAGCATTTT.

The rearrangement uses TRBV27 and TRBJ2-7, with unresolved D. Germline values: CDR1 MNHEY, CDR2 SMNVEV (reference sequence). The CDR3 totals 13 residues. V was cut by 5 bases and J by 3 bases, with 11 bases left in between. The CDR3 loop is CASSLHSGYEQYF. The CDR3 region has the DNA TGTGCCAGCAGTCTCCACTCAGGCTACGAGCAGTACTTC.

V gene TRBV5-1 combines with J gene TRBJ2-7; either TRBD1 or TRBD2 may supply D (5 bases each). The CDR3 runs 15 residues. V lost 4 bases, J lost 1 base, and 15 bases lay in between. Germline loops: CDR1 SGHRS, CDR2 YFSETQ. For the CDR3, the DNA is TGCGCCAGCAGCCCCGGGACCGAGGCGTCCTACGAGCAGTACTTC. It encodes CASSPGTEASYEQYF.

The V call is TRBV5-1, the J call TRBJ1-2; no definite D call. V was pared by 2 bases and J by 8 bases, with 19 bases between. Germline V gene sequence: CDR1 SGHRS, CDR2 YFSETQ. This CDR3 has 15 residues. CDR3 protein: CASSLDLGPSGGYTF. The CDR3 DNA is TGCGCCAGCAGCTTAGATCTAGGTCCATCGGGAGGCTACACCTTC.

This rearrangement joins TRBV20-1 to TRBJ2-3; 7 positions agree with TRBD1. CDR1 is DFQATT and CDR2 is SNEGSKA in the germline V gene (reference sequence). The CDR3 extends over 14 amino acids. V shed 5 bases and J 4 bases; nucleotides not matched to a gene: 9. CDR3 bases: TGCAGTGCTCCACAGGACAGGTGGCCAGATACGCAGTATTTT. The encoded protein is CSAPQDRWPDTQYF.

This clonotype is a singleton in its sample. The V and J genes are TRBV5-1 and TRBJ2-3; D is unresolved. V dropped 7 bases and J dropped 2 bases, with 14 bases sitting between them. The CDR3 extends over 14 amino acids. Per germline, CDR1 SGHRS and CDR2 YFSETQ. The CDR3 reads CASGWNFFTDTQYF. The CDR3 region has the DNA TGCGCCAGCGGATGGAACTTCTTCACAGATACGCAGTATTTT.

The genes are TRBV12-5 and TRBJ1-1, with D unclear. The V end was cut by 0 bases, the J end by 3 bases, with 14 bases between. Germline V lookup: CDR1 LGHNT, CDR2 FRNRAP. The length of the CDR3 is 16 residues. CDR3 amino acids: CASGLVLDPKDTEAFF. The DNA of the CDR3 is TGTGCTAGTGGTTTGGTATTGGACCCAAAAGACACTGAAGCTTTCTTT.

CDR3 region: CASSEWAQETQYF. The DNA for the CDR3 is TGTGCCAGCAGTGAATGGGCTCAAGAGACCCAGTACTTC. The V call is TRBV2, the J call TRBJ2-5; D is ambiguous. Between the trimmed V and J ends, which lost 2 bases and 2 bases, there was a span of 6 bases. This CDR3 is 13 amino acids long. Germline values: CDR1 SNHLY, CDR2 FYNNEI.

This sequence joins TRBV9 and TRBJ2-1; the match to TRBD2 covers 8 bases. Germline V gene data show CDR1 as SGDLS and CDR2 as YYNGEE. The junction had 10 bases not matched to a gene; V was cut back by 0 bases and J by 8 bases. CDR3 length: 16 amino acids. CDR3 sequence (DNA): TGTGCCAGCAGCGTAGATGGCGCGGCACTAGCGGATGAGCAGTTCTTC. This sequence encodes CASSVDGAALADEQFF.

V and J are TRBV6-7 and TRBJ2-5, with 7 nucleotides matching TRBD1. TRBV6-7 qualifies as an ORF whose function is uncertain. The length of the CDR3 is 13 residues. V shed 5 bases and J 2 bases; nucleotides not matched to a gene: 2. DNA for the CDR3: TGTGCCAGCAGTGGGACAGTTCAAGAGACCCAGTACTTC. Amino acids: CASSGTVQETQYF.

The chain is built from TRBV30 and TRBJ2-7; 9 bases agree with TRBD1. The trim removed 2 bases at V and 7 bases at J, leaving 6 bases unmatched. CDR3 size: 13 residues. The germline V gene encodes CDR1 GTSNPN and CDR2 SVGIG (reference sequence). CDR3 sequence: CAWSYPGTGEQYF. The CDR3 coding sequence is TGTGCCTGGAGTTACCCCGGGACAGGGGAGCAGTACTTC.

The rearrangement links TRBV19 to TRBJ2-7; TRBD1 matches at 8 bases. The V and J ends lost 6 bases and 2 bases, in that order; junction bases with no gene match: 3. Germline-derived CDR1 and CDR2 are LNHDA and SQIVND (reference sequence). CDR3 length: 13 amino acids. The CDR3 DNA follows: TGTGCCAGTAGAGACAGGGGCGCCTACGAGCAGTACTTC. Protein sequence: CASRDRGAYEQYF.

In its sample, this clonotype was seen once. V and J are TRBV25-1 and TRBJ2-7; tentative D call: TRBD1 (6 bases). V was trimmed by 6 bases and J by 9 bases, leaving 12 bases between them. The germline V gene has CDR1 MGHDK and CDR2 SYGVNS. This CDR3 region has 11 residues. CDR3 protein: CASRLRGRQYF. CDR3 bases: TGTGCCAGCAGGCTCAGGGGTAGGCAGTACTTC.

CDR3 in amino acids: CASMKGGTEAFF. The CDR3, as DNA: TGTGCCAGCATGAAGGGCGGAACTGAAGCTTTCTTT. The rearrangement links TRBV28 to TRBJ1-1, with unresolved D. The CDR3 is made up of 12 amino acids. Deletions cut 7 bases from V and 5 bases from J, with 11 bases between. Germline loops: CDR1 MDHEN, CDR2 SYDVKM.

The CDR3 sequence: CASSFTTGLQPNSPLHF. DNA of the CDR3: TGTGCCAGCAGCTTTACGACAGGCCTCCAGCCGAATTCACCCCTCCACTTT. This chain joins TRBV5-6 and TRBJ1-6; weak D call: TRBD1 (6 bases). The CDR3 is made up of 17 amino acids. Germline loops: CDR1 SGHDT, CDR2 YYEEEE. V was cut by 2 bases and J by 7 bases, with 19 bases left in between.

V gene TRBV5-1 combines with J gene TRBJ2-3, with D perhaps matching TRBD2 (6 bases). CDR3 length: 11 residues. Germline V gene data show CDR1 as SGHRS and CDR2 as YFSETQ. V was cut by 3 bases and J by 9 bases, with 8 bases left in between. The CDR3 spells CASSWGLTQYF. For the CDR3, the DNA is TGCGCCAGCAGCTGGGGACTGACGCAGTATTTT.

Only one count was recorded for this clonotype. V is TRBV5-8 and J is TRBJ1-1; D remains unclear. This CDR3 region has 14 residues. Germline V gene lookup returns CDR1 SGHTS and CDR2 YDEGEE. V was shortened by 2 bases and J by 3 bases, with 11 bases between the two germline ends. The CDR3 reads CASSFSHGDTEAFF. DNA for the CDR3: TGTGCCAGCAGCTTCTCCCACGGGGACACTGAAGCTTTCTTT.

The J gene is TRBJ1-2, the V gene TRBV4-1; tentative D call: TRBD1 (6 bases). The CDR3 is 14 residues long. V was shortened by 0 bases and J by 5 bases, with 10 bases between the two germline ends. Germline loops: CDR1 MGHRA, CDR2 YSYEKL. The CDR3 loop is CASSQDPQGYGYTF. The CDR3 nucleotides read TGCGCCAGCAGCCAAGATCCGCAGGGGTATGGCTACACCTTC.

The chain recombines TRBV7-6 with TRBJ2-3; no firm D call. The CDR3 contains 15 residues. From germline, CDR1 is SGHVS and CDR2 FNYEAQ. Trimming took 2 bases from V and 4 from J, leaving 13 bases between them. This chain's CDR3 is CASSLRSDRADTQYF. CDR3 nucleotide sequence: TGTGCCAGCAGCTTAAGGTCCGATCGGGCAGATACGCAGTATTTT.

The V gene is TRBV4-1, the J gene TRBJ1-1; a possible D gene is TRBD1 (5 bases). There are 13 residues in the CDR3. The germline V and J ends were trimmed by 8 bases and 1 base, with 11 bases remaining between them. Per germline, CDR1 MGHRA and CDR2 YSYEKL. The DNA of the CDR3 is TGCGCCAGCGAGGGGCAGGGGAACACTGAAGCTTTCTTT. Translated, it gives CASEGQGNTEAFF.

The J gene is TRBJ2-1, the V gene TRBV3-1; D call uncertain. Trimming stripped 1 base from V and 8 bases from J, with 6 bases between. This CDR3 has 12 amino acids. The germline V gene encodes CDR1 LGHDT and CDR2 YNNKEL (reference sequence). This chain's CDR3 is CASSQVSYEQFF. The CDR3 region has the DNA TGTGCCAGCAGCCAAGTGTCGTATGAGCAGTTCTTC.

The chain couples TRBV20-1 to TRBJ1-1; D is perhaps TRBD1 (5 bases). CDR1 is DFQATT and CDR2 is SNEGSKA in the germline V gene (reference sequence). V was trimmed by 7 bases and J by 5 bases, leaving 11 bases between them. This CDR3 comprises 11 residues. CDR3 sequence reads: CSGLGGTEAFF. For the CDR3, the DNA is TGCAGTGGGCTCGGGGGGACTGAAGCTTTCTTT.

The chain is built from TRBV2 and TRBJ2-2, with unresolved D. The CDR3 extends over 16 amino acids. Germline lookup yields CDR1 SNHLY and CDR2 FYNNEI. V was cut by 7 bases and J by 4 bases, with 19 bases left in between. Here the CDR3 reads CASNPGLERVTGELFF. The DNA for the CDR3 is TGTGCCAGCAACCCGGGCTTAGAGAGAGTCACCGGGGAGCTGTTTTTT.

The V call is TRBV4-1, the J call TRBJ1-5; 10 positions match TRBD1. Losses at the gene ends were 3 bases for V and 4 bases for J; bases not matched to a gene: 6. The CDR3 sequence is 16 residues long. Germline lookup yields CDR1 MGHRA and CDR2 YSYEKL. CDR3 sequence (DNA): TGCGCCAGCAGCCAGGGACAGGGGCACCAGAATCAGCCCCAGCATTTT. It yields the protein CASSQGQGHQNQPQHF.

The chain has TRBV4-1 and TRBJ1-4, with 7 bases matching TRBD1. This CDR3 spans 16 amino acids. The V segment lost 5 bases and the J segment 7 bases; nucleotides outside the gene matches: 13. Germline V gives CDR1 MGHRA, CDR2 YSYEKL. The CDR3 protein is CASSKTPGTVSEKLFF. DNA for the CDR3: TGCGCCAGCAGCAAAACCCCCGGGACAGTCAGTGAAAAACTGTTTTTT.

This rearrangement joins TRBV29-1 to TRBJ1-4; TRBD1 might be the D (5 bases). CDR3 length: 15 residues. Germline loops: CDR1 SQVTM, CDR2 ANQGSEA. The CDR3 sequence is CSRPQVSSTNEKLFF. CDR3 coding DNA: TGCAGTCGACCACAGGTCTCTTCAACTAATGAAAAACTGTTTTTT.

This chain uses TRBV19 with TRBJ2-5, with D unclear. The germline V gene has CDR1 LNHDA and CDR2 SQIVND (reference sequence). CDR3 size: 16 residues. The ends were cut back, 0 bases at V and 2 bases at J, with 13 bases in the middle. CDR3 nucleotide sequence: TGTGCCAGTAGTATAGATCTATGGGCAGAACAAGAGACCCAGTACTTC. Translated, it gives CASSIDLWAEQETQYF.